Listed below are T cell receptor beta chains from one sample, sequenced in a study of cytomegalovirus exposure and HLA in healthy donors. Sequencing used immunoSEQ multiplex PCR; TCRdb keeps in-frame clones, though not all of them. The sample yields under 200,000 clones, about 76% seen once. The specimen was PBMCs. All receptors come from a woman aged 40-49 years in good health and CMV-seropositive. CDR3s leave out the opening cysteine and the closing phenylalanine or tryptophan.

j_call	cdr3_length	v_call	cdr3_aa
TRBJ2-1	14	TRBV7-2	ASSRTSGKDYNEQF
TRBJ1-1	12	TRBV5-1	ASSSGQENTEAF
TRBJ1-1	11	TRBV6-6	ASSFTQNTEAF
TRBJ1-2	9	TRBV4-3	ASSTQGSQT
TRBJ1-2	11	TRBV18	ASSPGSDYGYT
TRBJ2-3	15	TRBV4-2	ASSLRTSGSSTDTQY
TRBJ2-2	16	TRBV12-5	ASGLDIGTGDITGELF
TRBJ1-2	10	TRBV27	ASRRAGGGYT
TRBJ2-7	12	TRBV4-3	ASSLGQGGGEQY
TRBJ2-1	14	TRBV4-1	ASSQVDLAGYNEQF
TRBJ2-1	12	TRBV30	ARNNRGSYNEQF
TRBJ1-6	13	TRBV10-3	AISVEGVNNSPLH
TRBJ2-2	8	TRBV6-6	ASYSGELF
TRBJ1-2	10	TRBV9	ASSGTAYGYT